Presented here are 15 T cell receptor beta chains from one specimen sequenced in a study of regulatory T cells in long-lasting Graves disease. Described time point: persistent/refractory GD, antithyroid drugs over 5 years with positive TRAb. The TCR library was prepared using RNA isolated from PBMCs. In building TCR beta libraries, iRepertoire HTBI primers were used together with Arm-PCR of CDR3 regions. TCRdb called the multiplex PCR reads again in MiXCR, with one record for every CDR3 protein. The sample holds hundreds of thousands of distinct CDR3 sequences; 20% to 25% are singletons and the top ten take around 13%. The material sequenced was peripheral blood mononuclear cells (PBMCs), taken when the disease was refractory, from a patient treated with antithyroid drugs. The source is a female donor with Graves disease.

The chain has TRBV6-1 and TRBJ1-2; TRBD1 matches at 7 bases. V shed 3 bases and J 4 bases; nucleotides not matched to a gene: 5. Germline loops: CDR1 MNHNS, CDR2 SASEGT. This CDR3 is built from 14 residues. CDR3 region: CASSELGQSYGYTF. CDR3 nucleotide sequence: TGTGCCAGCAGTGAGCTGGGACAGTCCTATGGCTACACCTTC.

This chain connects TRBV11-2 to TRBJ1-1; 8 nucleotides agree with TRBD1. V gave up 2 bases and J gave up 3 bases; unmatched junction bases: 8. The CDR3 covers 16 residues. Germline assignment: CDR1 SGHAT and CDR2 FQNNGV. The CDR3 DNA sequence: TGTGCCAGCAGCTTAATCCGGACAGGGCTGCACACTGAAGCTTTCTTT. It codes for CASSLIRTGLHTEAFF.

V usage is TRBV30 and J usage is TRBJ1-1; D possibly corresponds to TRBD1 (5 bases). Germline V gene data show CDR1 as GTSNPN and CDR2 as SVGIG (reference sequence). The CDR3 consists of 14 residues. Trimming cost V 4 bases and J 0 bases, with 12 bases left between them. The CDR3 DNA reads TGTGCCTGGACTCCCGACAGCCTGAACACTGAAGCTTTCTTT. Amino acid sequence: CAWTPDSLNTEAFF.

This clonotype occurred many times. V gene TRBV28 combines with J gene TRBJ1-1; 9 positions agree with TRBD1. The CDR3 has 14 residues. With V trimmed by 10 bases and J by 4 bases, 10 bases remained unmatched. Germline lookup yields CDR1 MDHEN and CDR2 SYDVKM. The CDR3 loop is CAIERSGQGTEAFF. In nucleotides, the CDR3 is TGTGCCATCGAGAGGTCGGGACAGGGCACTGAAGCTTTCTTT.

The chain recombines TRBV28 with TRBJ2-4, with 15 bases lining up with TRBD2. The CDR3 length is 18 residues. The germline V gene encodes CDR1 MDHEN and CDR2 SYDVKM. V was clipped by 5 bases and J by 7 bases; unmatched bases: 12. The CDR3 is CASSHPWTSGRELNIQYF. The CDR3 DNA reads TGTGCCAGCAGTCATCCATGGACTAGCGGGAGGGAATTGAACATTCAGTACTTC.

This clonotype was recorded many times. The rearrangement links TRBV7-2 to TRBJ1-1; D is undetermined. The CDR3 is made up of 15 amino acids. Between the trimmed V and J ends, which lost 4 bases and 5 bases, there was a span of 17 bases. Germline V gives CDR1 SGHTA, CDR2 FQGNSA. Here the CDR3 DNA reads TGTGCCAGCAGCTCCGGAGGGCCTTTAGGGACTGAAGCTTTCTTT. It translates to CASSSGGPLGTEAFF.

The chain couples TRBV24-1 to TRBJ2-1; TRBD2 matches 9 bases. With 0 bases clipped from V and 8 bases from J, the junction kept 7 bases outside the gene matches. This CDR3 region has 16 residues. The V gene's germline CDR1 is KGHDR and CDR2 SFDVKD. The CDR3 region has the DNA TGTGCCACCAGTGATTTGGGGCTAGCGGGATTAGATGAGCAGTTCTTC. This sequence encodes CATSDLGLAGLDEQFF.

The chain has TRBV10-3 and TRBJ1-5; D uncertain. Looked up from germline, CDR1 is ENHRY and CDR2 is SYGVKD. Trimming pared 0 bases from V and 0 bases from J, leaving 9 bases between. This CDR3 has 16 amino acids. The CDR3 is CAISESPAYSNQPQHF. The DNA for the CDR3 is TGTGCCATCAGTGAGTCCCCGGCCTATAGCAATCAGCCCCAGCATTTT.

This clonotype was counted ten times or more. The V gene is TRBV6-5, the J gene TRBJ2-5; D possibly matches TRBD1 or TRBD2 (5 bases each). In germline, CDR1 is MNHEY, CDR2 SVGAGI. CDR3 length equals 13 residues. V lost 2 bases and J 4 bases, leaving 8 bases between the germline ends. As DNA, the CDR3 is TGTGCCAGCAGTTACATGGGGACAGAGACCCAGTACTTC. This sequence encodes CASSYMGTETQYF.

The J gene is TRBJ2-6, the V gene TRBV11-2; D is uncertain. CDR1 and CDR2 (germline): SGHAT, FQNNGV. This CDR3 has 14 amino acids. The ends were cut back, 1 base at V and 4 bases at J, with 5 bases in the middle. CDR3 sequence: CASSLAYGANVLTF. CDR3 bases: TGTGCCAGCAGCTTAGCTTACGGGGCCAACGTCCTGACTTTC.

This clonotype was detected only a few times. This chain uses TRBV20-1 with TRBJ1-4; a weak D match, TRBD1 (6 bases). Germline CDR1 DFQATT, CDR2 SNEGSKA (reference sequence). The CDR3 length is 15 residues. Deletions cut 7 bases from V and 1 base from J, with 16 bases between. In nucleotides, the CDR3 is TGCAGTGTTCTACTGGGGGCGATAACTAATGAAAAACTGTTTTTT. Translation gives CSVLLGAITNEKLFF.

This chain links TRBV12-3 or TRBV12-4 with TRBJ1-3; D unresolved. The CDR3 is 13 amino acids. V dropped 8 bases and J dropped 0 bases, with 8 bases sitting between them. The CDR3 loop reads CASDADSGNTIYF. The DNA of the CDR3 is TGTGCCAGCGACGCAGACTCTGGAAACACCATATATTTT.

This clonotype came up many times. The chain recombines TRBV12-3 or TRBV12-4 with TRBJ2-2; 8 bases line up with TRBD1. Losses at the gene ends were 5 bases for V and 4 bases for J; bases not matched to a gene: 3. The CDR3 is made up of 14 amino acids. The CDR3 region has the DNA TGTGCCAGCAGTCTTCAGGGGGCCACCGGGGAGCTGTTTTTT. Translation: CASSLQGATGELFF.

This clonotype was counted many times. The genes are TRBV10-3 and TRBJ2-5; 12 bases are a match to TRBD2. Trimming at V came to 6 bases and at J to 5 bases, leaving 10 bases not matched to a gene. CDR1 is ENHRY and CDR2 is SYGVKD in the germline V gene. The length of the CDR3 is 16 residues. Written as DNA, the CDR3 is TGTGCCATCAGCAGGACTAGCGGGGCCGGAGAGGAGACCCAGTACTTC. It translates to CAISRTSGAGEETQYF.

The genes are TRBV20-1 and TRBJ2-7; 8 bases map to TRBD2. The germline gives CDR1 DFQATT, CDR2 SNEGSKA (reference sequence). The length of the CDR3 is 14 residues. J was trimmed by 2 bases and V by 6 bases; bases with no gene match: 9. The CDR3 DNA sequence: TGCAGTGCCAGATCCGGGACTAGGGCCTACGAGCAGTACTTC. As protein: CSARSGTRAYEQYF.